Each of the 14 T cell receptor beta chains below was sequenced from the same sample in a study of early T cells in non-severe SARS-CoV-2 infection. TCRdb analysed the 5' RACE reads with MiXCR anew, one entry per CDR3 protein. The sample has about 45,000 distinct CDR3 sequences, 9.5% to 13% seen once; the top ten hold around a fifth. The sample taken for sequencing was whole blood. These receptors were obtained from an adult who was a healthcare worker with PCR-confirmed SARS-CoV-2 infection or an uninfected control (not recorded which).

This clonotype was recorded at least ten times. The chain couples TRBV3-1 to TRBJ2-1, with TRBD2 matching 13 bases. Germline V CDR1 and CDR2: LGHDT, YNNKEL (reference sequence). CDR3 length: 20 residues. Trimming took 3 bases from V and 0 from J; bases not matched to a gene: 11. CDR3 residues: CASSQRGLAGVGSSYNEQFF. In nucleotides, the CDR3 is TGTGCCAGCAGCCAGCGAGGACTAGCGGGAGTCGGGAGCTCCTACAATGAGCAGTTCTTC.

V usage is TRBV2 and J usage is TRBJ2-7, with D uncertain. This CDR3 is 12 amino acids long. The V gene's germline CDR1 is SNHLY and CDR2 FYNNEI. The V end was cut by 8 bases, the J end by 0 bases, with 8 bases between. In nucleotides, the CDR3 is TGTGCCAGCGAGGAGAGCTCCTACGAGCAGTACTTC. It encodes CASEESSYEQYF.

This clonotype has a handful of counts. J is TRBJ2-7 and V is TRBV4-1, with D perhaps assigned TRBD1 or TRBD2 (5 bases each). V was pared by 5 bases and J by 4 bases, with 18 bases between. In germline, CDR1 is MGHRA, CDR2 YSYEKL. This CDR3 is 15 amino acids long. CDR3 loop: CASSKQPGPSYEQYF. Written as DNA, the CDR3 is TGCGCCAGCAGCAAACAACCGGGACCTTCATACGAGCAGTACTTC.

This clonotype was counted ten times or more. V gene TRBV7-3 combines with J gene TRBJ2-1; D remains ambiguous. Germline V gene lookup returns CDR1 SGHTA and CDR2 FQGTGA. The CDR3 runs 13 residues. Trimming removed 4 bases from V and 6 bases from J, with 10 bases in between. The CDR3 here is CASSSYSGNEQFF. CDR3 bases: TGTGCCAGCAGCTCTTATTCGGGCAATGAGCAGTTCTTC.

The chain links TRBV7-2 to TRBJ2-6; no firm D call. The ends were cut back, 1 base at V and 3 bases at J, with 7 bases in the middle. From germline, CDR1 is SGHTA and CDR2 FQGNSA. CDR3 length: 15 amino acids. In DNA form, the CDR3 reads TGTGCCAGCAGCTTAGGGGTCCTTGGGGCCAACGTCCTGACTTTC. Amino acid sequence: CASSLGVLGANVLTF.

This clonotype was picked up many times. V gene TRBV29-1 combines with J gene TRBJ1-3, with 10 bases aligning to TRBD1. The CDR3 covers 19 residues. Germline values: CDR1 SQVTM, CDR2 ANQGSEA. Unmatched junction bases numbered 23, after V lost 8 bases and J lost 4 bases. CDR3 residues: CSPGLKGQGREFSGNTIYF. The CDR3 DNA is TGCAGCCCCGGCTTAAAGGGACAGGGGAGGGAATTCTCCGGAAACACCATATATTTT.

Only a few counts were recorded for this clonotype. The J gene is TRBJ2-3, the V gene TRBV11-2, with unresolved D. CDR1 and CDR2 (germline): SGHAT, FQNNGV. V lost 3 bases, J lost 2 bases, and 6 bases lay in between. The CDR3 spans 13 residues. CDR3 DNA sequence: TGTGCCAGCAGCTTTTATTCCACAGATACGCAGTATTTT. Its protein product is CASSFYSTDTQYF.

This clonotype was seen repeatedly, ten times or more. The rearrangement links TRBV28 to TRBJ1-6; D remains ambiguous. The germline V and J ends were trimmed by 11 bases and 5 bases, with 13 bases remaining between them. This CDR3 comprises 13 residues. Germline values: CDR1 MDHEN, CDR2 SYDVKM. DNA of the CDR3: TGTGCCGACTCCCCGGCCCATAATTCACCCCTCCACTTT. The encoded protein is CADSPAHNSPLHF.

V is TRBV13 and J is TRBJ2-1; TRBD2 matches at 12 bases. There are 19 residues in the CDR3. Germline V CDR1 and CDR2: PRHDT, FYEKMQ (reference sequence). With 0 bases clipped from V and 0 bases from J, the junction kept 6 bases outside the gene matches. CDR3 sequence: CASSLGLAGGLTSYNEQFF. As DNA, the CDR3 is TGTGCCAGCAGCTTAGGACTAGCGGGAGGACTAACCTCCTACAATGAGCAGTTCTTC.

This clonotype was seen ten or more times. J is TRBJ2-7 and V is TRBV19; no firm D call. Germline loops: CDR1 LNHDA, CDR2 SQIVND (reference sequence). CDR3 length: 13 residues. Trimming took off 4 bases at V and 6 bases at J, with 13 bases between the two ends. DNA of the CDR3: TGTGCCAGTAGTACCTCGAACCCGCGCGAGCAGTACTTC. Its protein product is CASSTSNPREQYF.

J is TRBJ2-1 and V is TRBV28; 10 bases map to TRBD2. The CDR3 extends over 19 amino acids. The trim removed 3 bases at V and 4 bases at J, leaving 15 bases unmatched. Germline V CDR1 and CDR2: MDHEN, SYDVKM. The CDR3 nucleotides read TGTGCCAGCAGTTTCTTCCTAGCGGGAGAGCATGTAGGATACAATGAGCAGTTCTTC. Encoded protein: CASSFFLAGEHVGYNEQFF.

V and J are TRBV20-1 and TRBJ2-7, with D possibly called TRBD1 or TRBD2 (5 bases each). Trimming took 1 base from V and 2 from J, leaving 21 bases between them. The CDR3 length is 17 residues. Germline V CDR1 and CDR2: DFQATT, SNEGSKA (reference sequence). CDR3 DNA: TGCAGTGCTAGAGTCCCCGGTAAGAGGGGAAGCCCCTACGAGCAGTACTTC. Encoded protein: CSARVPGKRGSPYEQYF.

This chain joins TRBV18 and TRBJ1-4; D may be TRBD1 (5 bases). This CDR3 contains 14 residues. With 3 bases removed from V and 10 bases from J, the gap between germline ends came to 15 bases. Germline CDR1 reads KGHSH; CDR2 reads LQKENI. This chain's CDR3 is CASSPGTPGGKLFF. As DNA, the CDR3 is TGTGCCAGCTCACCCGGGACCCCGGGCGGAAAACTGTTTTTT.

This clonotype was seen only a few times. The chain carries TRBV28 and TRBJ2-7, with TRBD1 as a possible D gene (6 bases). The CDR3 runs to 16 residues. Between the trimmed V and J ends, which lost 3 bases and 0 bases, there was a span of 15 bases. The germline CDR1 and CDR2 sequences are MDHEN and SYDVKM. The CDR3, as DNA: TGTGCCAGCAGTTTTAAATATGGACAGAGCTCCTACGAGCAGTACTTC. Its protein product is CASSFKYGQSSYEQYF.